The clone carrying this TCR beta chain was recorded a few times. The antigen is not known. The data were taken from a study of T cell repertoires in cytomegalovirus infection. Across the study: Indicated by public TCR beta signatures were CMV infection and matching HLA type.

TCRdb itself ran the reads through MiXCR, one entry per CDR3 protein. The table includes about 770,000 distinct CDR3 sequences, about 29% detected once. Findings and limits, study-wide: Identification of carriers of CMV plus the relevant HLA was performed using cumulative public TCR beta family frequency.

Source: cultured CD8+ T cells from PBMCs, taken from culture after CMV antigen stimulation. The source is a human donor in good health (CMV status not recorded). Some clones in this sample may be carry-over from other donors' samples.

The CDR3 DNA is TGTGCCAGCAGCCTTAATACTGGGGCCAACGTCCTGACTTTC. Translation gives CASSLNTGANVLTF. This chain links TRBV12-3 or TRBV12-4 with TRBJ2-6; D not resolved. Trimming took 6 bases from V and 2 from J, leaving 8 bases between them. The CDR3 spans 14 residues.